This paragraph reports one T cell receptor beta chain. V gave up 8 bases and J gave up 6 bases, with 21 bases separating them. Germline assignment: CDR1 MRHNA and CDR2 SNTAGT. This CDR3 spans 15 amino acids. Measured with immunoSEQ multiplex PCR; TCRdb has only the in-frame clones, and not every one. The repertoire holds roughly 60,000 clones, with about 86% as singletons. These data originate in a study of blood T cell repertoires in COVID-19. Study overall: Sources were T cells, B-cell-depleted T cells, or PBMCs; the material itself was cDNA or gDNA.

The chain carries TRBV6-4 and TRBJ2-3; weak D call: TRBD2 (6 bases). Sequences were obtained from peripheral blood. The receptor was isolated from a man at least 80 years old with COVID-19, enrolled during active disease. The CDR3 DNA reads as TGTGCCAGCGCGCCCTTGGCGGGAAATTTGGATACGCAGTATTTT. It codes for CASAPLAGNLDTQYF.